This paragraph reports one TCR beta chain. Its antigen is currently unknown. With a much larger clone just one base away, this may be a read error. CDR3 length equals 15 residues. Trimming took 3 bases from V and 2 from J; bases not matched to a gene: 5. In germline, CDR1 is MDHEN, CDR2 SYDVKM. This sample is drawn from a study of tumor and adjacent non-tumor tissue in lung cancer. Across the study: Some 3.9 million productive TCRbeta reads were obtained per sample on average. Notes on the study in general: Top 100 clones took a larger repertoire share in normal lung.

No cell sorting was done before RNA was extracted from the tissue. The normal lung tissue was taken more than 3 cm from the tumor edge. TCRbeta libraries were built with three rounds of nested PCR, modified from ARM-PCR. TCRdb reanalysed the multiplex PCR reads using MiXCR and keeps one entry per CDR3 protein. The table lists fewer than 55,000 distinct CDR3 sequences, roughly three fifths of them singletons. Sequences were obtained from distant non-tumor lung tissue. The receptor comes from a woman aged 35 to 49 with non-small cell lung cancer. This sequence joins TRBV28 and TRBJ2-3, with 7 nucleotides matching TRBD2. This CDR3 is CASSLASGNTDTQYF. CDR3 nucleotides: TGTGCCAGCAGTTTGGCTAGCGGAAACACAGATACGCAGTATTTT.